This T cell receptor (beta chain) was documented in a study of shared clonotypes between healthy human individuals. Whole-study context: Samples came from two female and a few male donors aged 18 to 49.

Donors had no recently reported acute infections or vaccinations and were HIV-negative. Replicate PCRs for unsorted PBMC used approximately 300 ng DNA (approximately 30,000 T cell genomes). The table came from immunoSEQ multiplex PCR; TCRdb's copy has only in-frame clones and leaves some out. The sample has around 500,000 clones, about 85% seen once. Germline CDR1 and CDR2: MNHNS and SASEGT. V lost 3 bases and J lost 6, with 11 bases in between. This CDR3 has 14 residues. Input material: PBMCs. The TCR was taken from a woman in her thirties or forties in good health. Some clones in this sample may be carry-over from other donors' samples. The chain is built from TRBV6-1 and TRBJ2-2; a weak D match, TRBD1 (6 bases). The CDR3 sequence is CASSDGQWSGELFF. In DNA form, the CDR3 reads TGTGCCAGCAGTGACGGACAGTGGTCCGGGGAGCTGTTTTTT.